These 17 T cell receptor beta chains originate from one sample sequenced in a study of T cells in Graves' hyperthyroidism and ophthalmopathy. What was amplified from RNA transcripts were TCR beta CDR3 regions. The TCR CDR3 first-round RT-PCR relied on the HTBI primer set. TCRdb independently ran MiXCR on the multiplex PCR reads; one entry per CDR3 protein. The sample has approximately 600,000 distinct CDR3 sequences; 14% to 15% are singletons. Sequencing input: blood. These receptors were taken from a woman in her forties with Graves' ophthalmopathy.

The chain joins TRBV7-2 to TRBJ2-5; maybe TRBD1 (6 bases). Between the trimmed V and J ends, which lost 4 bases and 6 bases, there was a span of 21 bases. This CDR3 has 16 amino acids. The V gene's germline CDR1 is SGHTA and CDR2 FQGNSA. This CDR3 reads CASSSPGQGTPKTQYF. The CDR3 DNA is TGTGCCAGCAGCTCGCCCGGGCAGGGGACCCCGAAGACCCAGTACTTC.

This clonotype was observed many times. V gene TRBV19 combines with J gene TRBJ1-5; 8 bases are a match to TRBD1. The J segment lost 5 bases and the V segment lost 7 bases, leaving 7 bases of the junction unmatched. Germline V CDR1 and CDR2: LNHDA, SQIVND (reference sequence). This CDR3 has 14 amino acids. As DNA, the CDR3 is TGTGCCAGTACCGCAGGGGGCTTAGATCAGCCCCAGCATTTT. Translation gives CASTAGGLDQPQHF.

This clonotype was seen a handful of times. The chain links TRBV6-5 to TRBJ1-6; a possible D gene is TRBD1 (5 bases). Germline V gene data show CDR1 as MNHEY and CDR2 as SVGAGI. The CDR3 length is 13 residues. V was pared by 7 bases and J by 10 bases, with 14 bases between. CDR3 sequence (DNA): TGTGCCAGCATACGGCAGGGTGCGTCACCCCTCCACTTT. Amino acid sequence: CASIRQGASPLHF.

This clonotype was found many times. This sequence joins TRBV7-2 and TRBJ1-2; perhaps TRBD1 as D (6 bases). The ends were cut back, 3 bases at V and 8 bases at J, with 19 bases in the middle. The length of the CDR3 is 15 residues. Germline CDR1 and CDR2: SGHTA and FQGNSA. As DNA, the CDR3 is TGTGCCAGCAGCTTCCTCAACAGGGCGGCTGACGGCTACACCTTC. Translating it yields CASSFLNRAADGYTF.

This clonotype was seen ten or more times. V is TRBV6-1 and J is TRBJ2-2; D gene ambiguous. Trimming took off 0 bases at V and 9 bases at J, with 8 bases between the two ends. The CDR3 spans 13 residues. Germline-derived CDR1 and CDR2 are MNHNS and SASEGT. The CDR3 loop is CASSEAYFRELFF. Written as DNA, the CDR3 is TGTGCCAGCAGTGAAGCGTACTTTCGGGAGCTGTTTTTT.

This clonotype was found many times. Relative to the germline gene, one junction end is altered; a read error may explain this. The gene calls are TRBV7-7 and TRBJ2-5; the D gene could be TRBD1 or TRBD2 (6 bases each). The CDR3 has 15 amino acids. Germline lookup yields CDR1 SSHAT and CDR2 FNYEAQ (reference sequence). The CDR3: CASSLGGSPGETQYF. CDR3 nucleotides: TGTGCTAGCAGCTTAGGGGGGAGCCCAGGGGAGACCCAGTACTTC.

This clonotype showed up many times. This chain joins TRBV6-5 and TRBJ2-5; D gene uncertain. Germline lookup yields CDR1 MNHEY and CDR2 SVGAGI. The CDR3 runs 13 residues. V gave up 3 bases and J gave up 5 bases, with 10 bases separating them. The CDR3 sequence is CASSYRVSETQYF. CDR3 sequence (DNA): TGTGCCAGCAGTTATAGGGTTTCTGAGACCCAGTACTTC.

This clonotype was observed many times. The chain uses TRBV7-8 and TRBJ2-7; 9 bases agree with TRBD2. CDR1 is SGHVS and CDR2 is FQNEAQ in the germline V gene. The CDR3 is made up of 14 amino acids. V shed 5 bases, J shed 6 bases, and the junction held 8 bases outside the gene matches. The CDR3 sequence: CASSDAGGPVEQYF. The CDR3 DNA is TGTGCCAGCAGCGATGCGGGAGGGCCGGTCGAGCAGTACTTC.

This clonotype was seen ten or more times. The DNA of the CDR3 is TGTGCCACCAGCAGAGAAGGGACTAGTGATGAGCAGTTCTTC. Residues: CATSREGTSDEQFF. The rearrangement links TRBV15 to TRBJ2-1, with 8 bases aligning to TRBD2. The junction had 3 bases not matched to a gene; V was cut back by 0 bases and J by 8 bases. CDR1 is LNHNV and CDR2 is YYDKDF in the germline V gene (reference sequence). The CDR3 is 14 residues long. The full variable domain, completed using reference TRBV15 and TRBJ2-1, is DAMVIQNPRYQVTQFGKPVTLSCSQTLNHNVMYWYQQKSSQAPKLLFHYYDKDFNNEADTPDNFQSRRPNTSFCFLDIRSPGLGDTAMYLCATSREGTSDEQFFGPGTRLTVL.

Ten or more counts support this clonotype. V is TRBV5-4 and J is TRBJ2-2, with unresolved D. Per germline, CDR1 SGHNT and CDR2 YYREEE (reference sequence). CDR3 size: 18 residues. V gave up 1 base and J gave up 0 bases, with 16 bases separating them. The CDR3 region has the DNA TGTGCCAGCAGCTTGCGTCCTCCCGGCCAAACGAACACCGGGGAGCTGTTTTTT. This encodes CASSLRPPGQTNTGELFF. The entire variable domain, with the rest obtained from reference TRBV5-4 and TRBJ2-2, is as follows: ETGVTQSPTHLIKTRGQQVTLRCSSQSGHNTVSWYQQALGQGPQFIFQYYREEENGRGNFPPRFSGLQFPNYSSELNVNALELDDSALYLCASSLRPPGQTNTGELFFGEGSRLTVL.

The J gene is TRBJ2-2, the V gene TRBV5-4; D may match TRBD1 or TRBD2 (5 bases each). V was cut by 0 bases and J by 0 bases, with 15 bases left in between. Germline V gene data show CDR1 as SGHNT and CDR2 as YYREEE (reference sequence). This CDR3 comprises 18 residues. The CDR3 DNA follows: TGTGCCAGCAGCTTGGGGCAGGGAGACCCCGCGAACACCGGGGAGCTGTTTTTT. Translation gives CASSLGQGDPANTGELFF.

There are a few counts of this clonotype. The chain recombines TRBV6-2 or TRBV6-3 with TRBJ1-5; TRBD1 agrees at 10 bases. V was clipped by 8 bases and J by 8 bases; unmatched bases: 12. This CDR3 contains 15 residues. The germline V gene has CDR1 MNHEY and CDR2 SVGEGT. CDR3 amino acids: CASRGTGTGVKPQHF. The CDR3 coding sequence is TGTGCCAGCCGTGGAACTGGGACAGGGGTGAAGCCCCAGCATTTT.

This clonotype was detected many times. This chain connects TRBV19 to TRBJ2-5; 7 positions agree with TRBD1. This CDR3 has 16 amino acids. CDR1 and CDR2 from the germline V gene are LNHDA and SQIVND (reference sequence). V lost 4 bases, J lost 0 bases, and 8 bases stayed unmatched. CDR3 loop: CASSKGDSSYQETQYF. CDR3 in DNA: TGTGCCAGTAGTAAAGGGGACAGCTCATACCAAGAGACCCAGTACTTC.

This clonotype was detected many times. The chain is built from TRBV7-8 and TRBJ2-2; D ambiguous. Trimming shortened V by 0 bases and J by 4 bases, and 9 bases separated the two germline ends. The CDR3 runs to 15 residues. Germline V gene data show CDR1 as SGHVS and CDR2 as FQNEAQ. The CDR3 DNA reads TGTGCCAGCAGCTTAGCGGGGTTGAGCACCGGGGAGCTGTTTTTT. It codes for CASSLAGLSTGELFF. Based on the CDR3 plus reference TRBV7-8 and TRBJ2-2, the full variable domain is GAGVSQSPRYKVAKRGQDVALRCDPISGHVSLFWYQQALGQGPEFLTYFQNEAQLDKSGLPSDRFFAERPEGSVSTLKIQRTQQEDSAVYLCASSLAGLSTGELFFGEGSRLTVL.

Ten or more counts support this clonotype. The chain joins TRBV27 to TRBJ2-5, with 10 bases fitting TRBD1. Germline V CDR1 and CDR2: MNHEY, SMNVEV (reference sequence). Trimming cost V 5 bases and J 2 bases; bases outside gene matches: 8. This CDR3 region has 16 residues. CDR3 amino acids: CASSPGQGFRQETQYF. CDR3 coding DNA: TGTGCCAGCAGTCCGGGACAGGGGTTCCGTCAAGAGACCCAGTACTTC.

This clonotype appeared many times. CDR3 sequence: CSVVRARDGYTF. CDR3 nucleotides: TGCAGCGTTGTCCGGGCGAGGGATGGCTACACCTTC. The V and J genes are TRBV29-1 and TRBJ1-2; unclear D gene. The CDR3 totals 12 residues. Germline V gene sequence: CDR1 SQVTM, CDR2 ANQGSEA. Trimming removed 4 bases from V and 6 bases from J, with 12 bases in between.

The sample holds many counts of this clonotype. This chain links TRBV12-3 or TRBV12-4 with TRBJ2-7; TRBD1 matches 7 bases. This CDR3 is built from 14 residues. Germline trimming cut 5 bases from V and 2 bases from J; bases unmatched to any gene: 6. The CDR3 nucleotides are TGTGCCAGCAGTACAGGACAGGCGACCTACGAGCAGTACTTC. This codes for CASSTGQATYEQYF.